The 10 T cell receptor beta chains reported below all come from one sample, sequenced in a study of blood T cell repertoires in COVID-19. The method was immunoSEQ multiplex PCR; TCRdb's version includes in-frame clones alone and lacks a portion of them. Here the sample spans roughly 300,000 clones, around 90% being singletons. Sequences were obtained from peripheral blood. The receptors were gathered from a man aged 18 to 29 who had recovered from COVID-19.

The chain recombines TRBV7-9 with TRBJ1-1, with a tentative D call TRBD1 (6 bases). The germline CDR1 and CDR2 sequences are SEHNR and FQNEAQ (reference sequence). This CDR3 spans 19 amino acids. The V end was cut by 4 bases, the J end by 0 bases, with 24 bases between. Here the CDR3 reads CASSSTKGGGAALNTEAFF. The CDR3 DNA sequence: TGTGCCAGCAGCTCAACAAAGGGCGGGGGCGCGGCTTTGAACACTGAAGCTTTCTTT. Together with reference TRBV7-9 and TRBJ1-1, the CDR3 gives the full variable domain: DTGVSQNPRHKITKRGQNVTFRCDPISEHNRLYWYRQTLGQGPEFLTYFQNEAQLEKSRLLSDRFSAERPKGSFSTLEIQRTEQGDSAMYLCASSSTKGGGAALNTEAFFGQGTRLTVV.

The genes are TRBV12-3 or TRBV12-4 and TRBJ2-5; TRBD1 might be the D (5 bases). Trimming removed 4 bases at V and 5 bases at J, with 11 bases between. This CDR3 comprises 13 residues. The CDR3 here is CASSSSGSETQYF. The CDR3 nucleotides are TGTGCCAGCAGTTCATCAGGGTCGGAGACCCAGTACTTC.

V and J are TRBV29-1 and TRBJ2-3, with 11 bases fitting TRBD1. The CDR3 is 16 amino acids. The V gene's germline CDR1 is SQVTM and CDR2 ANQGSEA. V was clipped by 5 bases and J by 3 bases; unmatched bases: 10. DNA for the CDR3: TGCAGCGTTTTTCTGGGACAGGGGGAGAGAACAGATACGCAGTATTTT. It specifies CSVFLGQGERTDTQYF.

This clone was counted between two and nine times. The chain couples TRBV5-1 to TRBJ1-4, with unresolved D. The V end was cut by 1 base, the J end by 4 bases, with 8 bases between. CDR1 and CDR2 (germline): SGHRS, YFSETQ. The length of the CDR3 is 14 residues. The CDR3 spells CASSLTGNNEKLFF. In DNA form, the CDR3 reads TGCGCCAGCAGCTTGACCGGGAATAATGAAAAACTGTTTTTT.

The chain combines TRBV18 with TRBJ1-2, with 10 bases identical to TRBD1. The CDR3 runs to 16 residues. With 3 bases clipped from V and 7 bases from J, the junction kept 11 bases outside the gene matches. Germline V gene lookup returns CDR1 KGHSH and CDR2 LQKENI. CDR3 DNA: TGTGCCAGCTCACCTGGGGGGACAGGGGAGCGCGGTGGCTACACCTTC. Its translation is CASSPGGTGERGGYTF.

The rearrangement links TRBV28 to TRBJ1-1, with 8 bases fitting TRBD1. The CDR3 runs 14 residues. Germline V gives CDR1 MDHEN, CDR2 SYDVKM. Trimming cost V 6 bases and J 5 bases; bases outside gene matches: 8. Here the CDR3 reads CASRPDREGTEAFF. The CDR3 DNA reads TGTGCCAGCAGGCCGGACAGGGAGGGGACTGAAGCTTTCTTT.

The CDR3 nucleotides are TGCAGCGTCTACAACACCGGGGAGCTGTTTTTT. This sequence encodes CSVYNTGELFF. The V gene is TRBV29-1, the J gene TRBJ2-2; D gene ambiguous. V was cut by 6 bases and J by 2 bases, with 4 bases left in between. Germline lookup yields CDR1 SQVTM and CDR2 ANQGSEA. The CDR3 runs to 11 residues.

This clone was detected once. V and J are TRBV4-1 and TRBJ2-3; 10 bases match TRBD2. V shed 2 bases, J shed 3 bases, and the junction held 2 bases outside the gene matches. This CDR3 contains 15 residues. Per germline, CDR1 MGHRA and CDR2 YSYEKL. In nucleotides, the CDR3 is TGCGCCAGCAGCCAACCGGGACTAGCGACAGATACGCAGTATTTT. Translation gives CASSQPGLATDTQYF.

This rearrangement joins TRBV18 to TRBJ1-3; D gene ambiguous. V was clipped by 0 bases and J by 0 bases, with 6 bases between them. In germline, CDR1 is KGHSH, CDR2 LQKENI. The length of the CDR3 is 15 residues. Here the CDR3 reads CASSPPYYSGNTIYF. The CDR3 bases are TGTGCCAGCTCACCACCGTACTACTCTGGAAACACCATATATTTT.

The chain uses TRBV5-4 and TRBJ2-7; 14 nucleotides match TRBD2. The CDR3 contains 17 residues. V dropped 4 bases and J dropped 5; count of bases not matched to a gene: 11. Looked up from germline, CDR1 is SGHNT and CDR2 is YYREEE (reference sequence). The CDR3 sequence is CASSPGTSGSIGNEQYF. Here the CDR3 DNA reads TGTGCCAGCAGCCCCGGGACTAGCGGGAGTATTGGAAACGAGCAGTACTTC.